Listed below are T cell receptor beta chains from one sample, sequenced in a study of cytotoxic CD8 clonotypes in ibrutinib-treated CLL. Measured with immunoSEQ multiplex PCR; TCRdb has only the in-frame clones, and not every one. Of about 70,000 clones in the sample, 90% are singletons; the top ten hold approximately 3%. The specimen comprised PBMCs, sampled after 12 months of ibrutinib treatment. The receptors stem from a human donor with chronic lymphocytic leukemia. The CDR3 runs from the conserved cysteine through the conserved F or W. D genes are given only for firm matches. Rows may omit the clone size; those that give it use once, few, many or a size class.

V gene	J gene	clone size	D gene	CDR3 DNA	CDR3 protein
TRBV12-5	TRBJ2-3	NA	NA	TGTGCTAGTGGTTTGGAGGTGTTATCGAATACGCAGTATTTT	CASGLEVLSNTQYF
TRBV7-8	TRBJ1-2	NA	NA	TGTGCCAGCAGCTTCAGCGTGGTCTATGGCTACACCTTC	CASSFSVVYGYTF
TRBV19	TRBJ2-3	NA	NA	TGTGCCAGTAGACCAAGGAACACAGATACGCAGTATTTT	CASRPRNTDTQYF
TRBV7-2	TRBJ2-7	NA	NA	TGTGCCAGCAGCCCCCTAGGGACTTCCCAGTGGGAGCAGTACTTC	CASSPLGTSQWEQYF
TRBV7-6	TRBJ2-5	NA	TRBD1	TGTGCCAGCAGCCCGCGTGGACAGGGGGCCGTAGAGACCCAGTACTTC	CASSPRGQGAVETQYF
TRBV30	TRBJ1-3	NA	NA	TGTGCCTGGAGTGTTAGGGCCGTAAACACCATATATTTT	CAWSVRAVNTIYF
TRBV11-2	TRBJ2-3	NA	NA	TGTGCCAGCAGCCTACACACAGATACGCAGTATTTT	CASSLHTDTQYF
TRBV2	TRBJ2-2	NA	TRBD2	TGTGCCGGAATAGCGGGAGCTGTGGACACCGGGGAGCTGTTTTTT	CAGIAGAVDTGELFF
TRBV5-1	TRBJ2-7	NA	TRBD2	TGCGCCAGCAGCTTATCTATAGCGGGTAGTAGCTCCTACGAGCAGTACTTC	CASSLSIAGSSSYEQYF
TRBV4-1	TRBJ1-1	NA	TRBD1	TGCGCCAGCAGCCCGTCGGGACAGGGATCAACTGAAGCTTTCTTT	CASSPSGQGSTEAFF
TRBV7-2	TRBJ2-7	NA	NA	TGTGCCAGCAGCTTAAAGGGGTCGGGGTCCTACGAGCAGTACTTC	CASSLKGSGSYEQYF
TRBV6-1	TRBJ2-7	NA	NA	TGTGCCAGCAGATACTCCTACGAGCAGTACTTC	CASRYSYEQYF
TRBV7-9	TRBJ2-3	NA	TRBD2	TGTGCCAGCAGCTCGGGGACTAGCGGGGCCACAGATACGCAGTATTTT	CASSSGTSGATDTQYF
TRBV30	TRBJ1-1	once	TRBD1	TGTGCCTGGAGTCGGACAGGGGGCACTGAAGCTTTCTTT	CAWSRTGGTEAFF
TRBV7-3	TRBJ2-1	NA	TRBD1	TGTGCCAGCAGCTCGGACAGGGGATTGTCAAATGAGCAGTTCTTC	CASSSDRGLSNEQFF
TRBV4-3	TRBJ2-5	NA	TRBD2	TGCGCCAGCAGCCGCCGGGCTAGCGGAGGGAGGGAGACCCAGTACTTC	CASSRRASGGRETQYF
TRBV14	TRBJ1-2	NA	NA	TGTGCCAGCAGCCCTACAGAGTATGGCTACACCTTC	CASSPTEYGYTF
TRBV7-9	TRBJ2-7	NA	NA	TGTGCCAGCAGCTTATCTCTCACCGGGACTGAAGACTACGAGCAGTACTTC	CASSLSLTGTEDYEQYF
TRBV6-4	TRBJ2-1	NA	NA	TGTGCCAGCGGTGGGAGGCTAGCGCGCTACGGAGAGCAGTTCTTC	CASGGRLARYGEQFF
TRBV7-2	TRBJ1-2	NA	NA	TGTGCCAGCAGCTTAGCAGGGTTCGGCTATGGCTACACCTTC	CASSLAGFGYGYTF
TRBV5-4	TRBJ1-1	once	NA	TGTGCCAGCCTTGCGGCAGGGGTTAACACTGAAGCTTTCTTT	CASLAAGVNTEAFF
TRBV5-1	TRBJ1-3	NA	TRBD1	TGCGCCAGCAGCCGAAAGGGACAGGGGGCGGAAAACACCATATATTTT	CASSRKGQGAENTIYF
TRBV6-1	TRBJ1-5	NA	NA	TGTGCCAGCAGTGACAACATTAGAGGAATCAATCAGCCCCAGCATTTT	CASSDNIRGINQPQHF
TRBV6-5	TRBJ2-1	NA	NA	TGTGCCAGCAGCCCAGGCCGGGCCAACAATGGGCAGTTCTTC	CASSPGRANNGQFF
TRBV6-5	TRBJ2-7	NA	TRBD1	TGTGCCAGCAGTTATGGACAGGGGTTCTACGAGCAGTACTTC	CASSYGQGFYEQYF
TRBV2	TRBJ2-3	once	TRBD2	TGTGCCAGCACTAGCGGCTACACAGATACGCAGTATTTT	CASTSGYTDTQYF